The 27 T cell receptor beta chains below all came from one sample that was sequenced in a study of blood T cell repertoires in COVID-19. Libraries were prepared by immunoSEQ multiplex PCR; TCRdb keeps only in-frame clonotypes and omits some of them. The sample carries roughly 120,000 clones, more than 75% recorded once. Sequencing used peripheral blood. These TCRs come from a man aged 40-55 years with acute or convalescent COVID-19.

V and J are TRBV29-1 and TRBJ2-5, with D tentatively TRBD2 (6 bases). The V end was cut by 6 bases, the J end by 0 bases, with 17 bases between. CDR3 length: 15 amino acids. CDR1 and CDR2 (germline): SQVTM, ANQGSEA. CDR3 region: CSVSGDSGYQETQYF. Here the CDR3 DNA reads TGCAGCGTCTCTGGGGACTCGGGGTACCAAGAGACCCAGTACTTC. Looking up the rest from reference TRBV29-1 and TRBJ2-5 gives the full variable domain: SAVISQKPSRDICQRGTSLTIQCQVDSQVTMMFWYRQQPGQSLTLIATANQGSEATYESGFVIDKFPISRPNLTFSTLTVSNMSPEDSSIYLCSVSGDSGYQETQYFGPGTRLLVL.

The CDR3 DNA reads as TGTGCCTGGCGAGACGGGGGTGCCTATGGCTACACCTTC. It encodes CAWRDGGAYGYTF. The chain couples TRBV30 to TRBJ1-2, with a tentative D call TRBD1 (5 bases). Trimming stripped 5 bases from V and 4 bases from J, with 14 bases between. The germline V gene has CDR1 GTSNPN and CDR2 SVGIG (reference sequence). The CDR3 consists of 13 residues. The whole variable domain, filled in from reference TRBV30 and TRBJ1-2, reads SQTIHQWPATLVQPVGSPLSLECTVEGTSNPNLYWYRQAAGRGLQLLFYSVGIGQISSEVPQNLSASRPQDRQFILSSKKLLLSDSGFYLCAWRDGGAYGYTFGSGTRLTVV.

The V and J genes are TRBV7-9 and TRBJ2-1; possible D gene TRBD2, 6 bases. CDR1 and CDR2 from the germline V gene are SEHNR and FQNEAQ (reference sequence). The CDR3 totals 16 residues. The V and J ends lost 7 bases and 5 bases respectively, with 21 bases between them. DNA for the CDR3: TGTGCCAGCATCTGGGGAGTGCGGGGAAATAACAATGAGCAGTTCTTC. This sequence encodes CASIWGVRGNNNEQFF.

The V call is TRBV15, the J call TRBJ2-7, with D maybe TRBD1 (6 bases). The length of the CDR3 is 14 residues. The V and J ends lost 5 bases and 3 bases respectively, with 14 bases between them. Germline loops: CDR1 LNHNV, CDR2 YYDKDF (reference sequence). The chain's CDR3 is CATSRWDNRYEQYF. CDR3 coding DNA: TGTGCCACCAGCCGATGGGACAATCGCTACGAGCAGTACTTC.

The chain recombines TRBV19 with TRBJ1-2; TRBD1 agrees at 9 bases. The germline gives CDR1 LNHDA, CDR2 SQIVND (reference sequence). After removal of 11 bases from V and 1 base from J, the junction contained 11 bases not matched to a gene. This CDR3 has 15 residues. CDR3 residues: CASASDRGINYGYTF. The CDR3 DNA sequence: TGTGCCTCCGCCTCGGACAGGGGCATTAACTATGGCTACACCTTC.

The V call is TRBV6-1, the J call TRBJ2-7; TRBD1 matches at 9 bases. Trimming at V came to 3 bases and at J to 2 bases, leaving 8 bases not matched to a gene. The germline CDR1 and CDR2 sequences are MNHNS and SASEGT. CDR3 length: 16 residues. For the CDR3, the DNA is TGTGCCAGCAGTGACGAGACAGGGGGAATAACCTACGAGCAGTACTTC. It encodes CASSDETGGITYEQYF.

The chain uses TRBV24-1 and TRBJ2-1; D might be TRBD2 (5 bases). Per the germline V gene, CDR1 is KGHDR and CDR2 is SFDVKD. V lost 9 bases to trimming and J lost 9 bases, with 8 bases between them. The CDR3 contains 10 residues. This CDR3 reads CATPEGEQFF. In DNA form, the CDR3 reads TGTGCCACCCCCGAGGGTGAGCAGTTCTTC.

The CDR3 reads CASRRLGDTGELFF. The CDR3 nucleotides read TGTGCCAGTAGGAGGTTAGGGGACACCGGGGAGCTGTTTTTT. The chain is built from TRBV19 and TRBJ2-2; the D gene is possibly TRBD1 (5 bases). Trimming left V 6 bases short and J 3 bases short, with 11 bases between. CDR1 is LNHDA and CDR2 is SQIVND in the germline V gene (reference sequence). This CDR3 has 14 residues.

The chain is built from TRBV7-9 and TRBJ2-7; no firm D call. The germline V gene encodes CDR1 SEHNR and CDR2 FQNEAQ (reference sequence). CDR3 length: 12 residues. Trimming pared 5 bases from V and 6 bases from J, leaving 11 bases between. The CDR3 nucleotides are TGTGCCAGCAGCCTTCTTAGAGGCGAGCAGTACTTC. Its protein is CASSLLRGEQYF.

This chain joins TRBV10-1 and TRBJ2-3; 7 positions agree with TRBD2. Germline CDR1 and CDR2: WNHNN and SYGVQD (reference sequence). This CDR3 contains 16 residues. Unmatched junction bases numbered 7, after V lost 3 bases and J lost 1 base. The CDR3 spells CASSDNLAGGTDTQYF. The CDR3 DNA sequence: TGCGCCAGCAGTGATAACTTGGCGGGAGGCACAGATACGCAGTATTTT.

The chain joins TRBV5-4 to TRBJ2-7; D is possibly TRBD2 (6 bases). This CDR3 has 13 residues. Germline V lookup: CDR1 SGHNT, CDR2 YYREEE (reference sequence). The germline V and J ends were trimmed by 4 bases and 0 bases, with 8 bases remaining between them. The CDR3 spells CASSPGLSYEQYF. CDR3 nucleotide sequence: TGTGCCAGCAGCCCGGGACTCTCCTACGAGCAGTACTTC.

The genes are TRBV14 and TRBJ2-7; 9 bases agree with TRBD1. The germline gives CDR1 SGHDN, CDR2 FVKESK. The CDR3 has 15 residues. The V and J ends lost 4 bases and 4 bases, in that order; junction bases with no gene match: 8. The CDR3, as DNA: TGTGCCAGCAGCCCCTTCGGGGACAGGGATTACGAGCAGTACTTC. Residues: CASSPFGDRDYEQYF.

V gene TRBV5-1 combines with J gene TRBJ1-4; the D is unclear. This CDR3 spans 14 amino acids. Germline values: CDR1 SGHRS, CDR2 YFSETQ. With 4 bases removed from V and 4 bases from J, the gap between germline ends came to 11 bases. The CDR3 is CASSMSSLNEKLFF. CDR3 nucleotide sequence: TGCGCCAGCAGCATGAGCTCGCTTAATGAAAAACTGTTTTTT.

The CDR3 sequence is CASSLASGGANEQFF. Written as DNA, the CDR3 is TGCGCCAGCAGCTTGGCGAGCGGGGGGGCGAATGAGCAGTTCTTC. This rearrangement joins TRBV5-1 to TRBJ2-1; the match to TRBD2 covers 10 bases. The CDR3 is made up of 15 amino acids. Germline CDR1 reads SGHRS; CDR2 reads YFSETQ. V dropped 0 bases and J dropped 7; count of bases not matched to a gene: 4. The full variable domain, its missing parts supplied by reference TRBV5-1 and TRBJ2-1, is KAGVTQTPRYLIKTRGQQVTLSCSPISGHRSVSWYQQTPGQGLQFLFEYFSETQRNKGNFPGRFSGRQFSNSRSEMNVSTLELGDSALYLCASSLASGGANEQFFGPGTRLTVL.

This clone was picked up one time. This chain joins TRBV15 and TRBJ2-3; 11 nucleotides match TRBD2. The CDR3 contains 17 residues. With V trimmed by 1 base and J by 3 bases, 6 bases remained unmatched. Germline V lookup: CDR1 LNHNV, CDR2 YYDKDF (reference sequence). CDR3 sequence reads: CATSRAPLAGGTDTQYF. The DNA of the CDR3 is TGTGCCACCAGCAGAGCGCCCTTAGCGGGGGGGACAGATACGCAGTATTTT. The full variable domain, with the rest looked up from reference TRBV15 and TRBJ2-3, is DAMVIQNPRYQVTQFGKPVTLSCSQTLNHNVMYWYQQKSSQAPKLLFHYYDKDFNNEADTPDNFQSRRPNTSFCFLDIRSPGLGDTAMYLCATSRAPLAGGTDTQYFGPGTRLTVL.

The chain combines TRBV2 with TRBJ1-4, with a tentative D call TRBD1 (5 bases). The V end lost 4 bases, the J end lost 5 bases, and 8 bases lay between the germline ends. The CDR3 loop spans 13 amino acids. Germline CDR1 SNHLY, CDR2 FYNNEI. The CDR3, as DNA: TGTGCCAGCAGTGGGGGGAGGAATGAAAAACTGTTTTTT. Translating gives CASSGGRNEKLFF. The full variable domain, completed using reference TRBV2 and TRBJ1-4, is EPEVTQTPSHQVTQMGQEVILRCVPISNHLYFYWYRQILGQKVEFLVSFYNNEISEKSEIFDDQFSVERPDGSNFTLKIRSTKLEDSAMYFCASSGGRNEKLFFGSGTQLSVL.

The rearrangement joins TRBV2 to TRBJ2-1, with 8 bases lining up with TRBD2. This CDR3 has 14 amino acids. V lost 5 bases to trimming and J lost 7 bases; unmatched junction nucleotides: 7. Germline V lookup: CDR1 SNHLY, CDR2 FYNNEI. As DNA, the CDR3 is TGTGCCAGCAGTCCCCGTGTAGCGGGAAATGAGCAGTTCTTC. Translating gives CASSPRVAGNEQFF.

The V call is TRBV3-1 (or the pseudogene TRBV3-2), the J call TRBJ2-5; 9 bases are a match to TRBD2. Germline V gene lookup returns CDR1 LGHDT and CDR2 YNNKEL (reference sequence). Trimming at V came to 3 bases and at J to 4 bases, leaving 6 bases not matched to a gene. The CDR3 totals 15 residues. CDR3 DNA: TGTGCCAGCAGCCAGCGGGAGGGCCTTGGAGAGACCCAGTACTTC. It specifies CASSQREGLGETQYF.

The chain links TRBV5-5 to TRBJ2-1; 10 bases are shared with TRBD1. The CDR3 is 15 residues long. Germline CDR1 and CDR2: SGHKS and YYEKEE (reference sequence). V was pared by 5 bases and J by 2 bases, with 4 bases of the junction left unmatched. The chain's CDR3 is CASRTGQGTYNEQFF. CDR3 DNA: TGTGCCAGCAGAACGGGACAGGGGACCTACAATGAGCAGTTCTTC.

In DNA form, the CDR3 reads TGTGCCAGCAGGGAGGGACCGTTAAGGAACACTGAAGCTTTCTTT. Translated: CASREGPLRNTEAFF. The V gene is TRBV6-5, the J gene TRBJ1-1, with a weak D call TRBD1 (5 bases). Germline V gene data show CDR1 as MNHEY and CDR2 as SVGAGI. The V gene lost 6 bases and the J gene lost 1 base, with 15 bases spanning the gap. This CDR3 comprises 15 residues.

The V call is TRBV3-1 (or the pseudogene TRBV3-2), the J call TRBJ2-6; D remains ambiguous. CDR1 is LGHDT, CDR2 YNNKEL, per germline (reference sequence). The CDR3 length is 16 residues. The ends were cut back, 2 bases at V and 0 bases at J, with 8 bases in the middle. In nucleotides, the CDR3 is TGTGCCAGCAGCCAACTCTCTAGCTCTGGGGCCAACGTCCTGACTTTC. As protein: CASSQLSSSGANVLTF.

This chain joins TRBV7-3 and TRBJ2-2, with 7 positions matching TRBD1. CDR3 length: 15 amino acids. Germline V gives CDR1 SGHTA, CDR2 FQGTGA. V lost 5 bases, J lost 6 bases, and 9 bases stayed unmatched. CDR3 sequence reads: CASSRQGPDSGELFF. The CDR3 DNA follows: TGTGCCAGCAGCAGACAGGGCCCAGATTCCGGGGAGCTGTTTTTT.

The J gene is TRBJ1-5, the V gene TRBV6-2 or TRBV6-3; D possibly corresponds to TRBD1 (5 bases). The CDR3 totals 15 residues. Trimming removed 5 bases at V and 0 bases at J, with 11 bases between. Germline-derived CDR1 and CDR2 are MNHEY and SVGEGT. The CDR3 loop is CASSTRDRSNQPQHF. CDR3 DNA: TGTGCCAGCAGTACCAGGGATCGTAGCAATCAGCCCCAGCATTTT.

The chain uses TRBV27 and TRBJ2-7, with TRBD2 matching over 8 bases. Per the germline V gene, CDR1 is MNHEY and CDR2 is SMNVEV (reference sequence). After removal of 3 bases from V and 0 bases from J, the junction contained 13 bases not matched to a gene. This CDR3 contains 18 residues. DNA for the CDR3: TGTGCCAGCAGTTTTTACGGGGGATCTAGCGGGTACTCCTACGAGCAGTACTTC. Translated, it gives CASSFYGGSSGYSYEQYF.

The chain carries TRBV29-1 and TRBJ1-1; a possible D gene is TRBD1 (5 bases). With 3 bases removed from V and 0 bases from J, the gap between germline ends came to 11 bases. The germline V gene has CDR1 SQVTM and CDR2 ANQGSEA. The CDR3 runs 14 residues. CDR3 DNA sequence: TGCAGCGTTGATACGACAGCCATGAACACTGAAGCTTTCTTT. Protein product: CSVDTTAMNTEAFF.

The genes are TRBV19 and TRBJ1-2; D is ambiguous. In germline, CDR1 is LNHDA, CDR2 SQIVND (reference sequence). This CDR3 has 14 amino acids. V was cut by 4 bases and J by 3 bases, with 12 bases left in between. For the CDR3, the DNA is TGTGCCAGTAGTAACCCCCCGGTGGACTATGGCTACACCTTC. Protein product: CASSNPPVDYGYTF.

This chain joins TRBV5-1 and TRBJ1-1; D possibly corresponds to TRBD1 (5 bases). The CDR3 totals 14 residues. Germline CDR1 SGHRS, CDR2 YFSETQ. V was clipped by 1 base and J by 2 bases, with 9 bases between them. The CDR3 coding sequence is TGCGCCAGCAGCTTGACAGGTAGAAACACTGAAGCTTTCTTT. Its translation: CASSLTGRNTEAFF.